The clone carrying this T cell receptor (beta chain) has a handful of counts. What it binds is unknown. Germline-derived CDR1 and CDR2 are MGHRA and YSYEKL. CDR3 size: 16 residues. The ends were cut back, 2 bases at V and 2 bases at J, with 14 bases in the middle. The sample belongs to a study of identical twins. Study conclusions and caveats: Excess sharing by twins proved weaker in beta out-of-frame sequences.

cDNA carried unique molecular identifiers, and a universal primer site was added by template switching. Each CDR3 protein gets one entry after TCRdb re-called the 5' RACE reads with MiXCR. Of some 330,000 distinct CDR3 sequences in the sample, 8.5% to 10% were seen once. Healthy Caucasian individuals made up all the donors. The clonotype originates from a woman aged 45-65 years in good health. The chain carries TRBV4-1 and TRBJ2-3; weak D call: TRBD1 (5 bases). The sequencing input was naive T cells sorted from blood. CDR3 region: CASSQLVGAATDTQYF. DNA for the CDR3: TGCGCCAGCAGCCAATTAGTAGGGGCCGCCACAGATACGCAGTATTTT.